Listed below are T cell receptor beta chains from one sample, sequenced in a study of T cells in Graves' hyperthyroidism and ophthalmopathy. TCRdb recomputed calls from the multiplex PCR reads with MiXCR, one row per CDR3 protein. Of about 180,000 distinct CDR3 sequences listed, about 9.4% are singletons. The material sequenced was blood. Receptors originate from a woman aged 18-29 years with Graves' hyperthyroidism that later progressed to Graves' ophthalmopathy. The CDR3 runs from the conserved cysteine through the conserved F or W. Fields, in order: J gene, clone size, V gene, D gene, CDR3 DNA, CDR3 protein. A D gene is named only where the DNA matches it firmly. A row's size may be missing; if present it is once, few, many or a size class.

j_call: TRBJ1-4
clone_size: -
v_call: TRBV19
d_call: -
cdr3_nt: TGTGCCAGTGGCCCTAGTATCCCGAAGGAAAAACTGTTTTTT
cdr3_aa: CASGPSIPKEKLFF

j_call: TRBJ2-5
clone_size: many
v_call: TRBV27
d_call: TRBD1
cdr3_nt: TGTGCCACCAGGACAGGGGTCTACGAGACCCAGTACTTC
cdr3_aa: CATRTGVYETQYF

j_call: TRBJ1-1
clone_size: few
v_call: TRBV4-1
d_call: -
cdr3_nt: TGCGCCAGCAGCCGTAGCCGAAGCAGGGAAAACACTGAAGCTTTCTTT
cdr3_aa: CASSRSRSRENTEAFF

j_call: TRBJ1-5
clone_size: many
v_call: TRBV11-2
d_call: -
cdr3_nt: TGTGCCAGCAGCTTACGCGATTTAGGACAGCCCCAGCATTTT
cdr3_aa: CASSLRDLGQPQHF

j_call: TRBJ1-4
clone_size: many
v_call: TRBV3-1
d_call: -
cdr3_nt: TGTGCCAGCAGCCACCCACGGGGTGAAAAACTGTTTTTT
cdr3_aa: CASSHPRGEKLFF

j_call: TRBJ1-6
clone_size: -
v_call: TRBV7-9
d_call: -
cdr3_nt: TGTGCCAGCAGCTTAGTGGGAGGGGGTTCGCCCCTCCACTTT
cdr3_aa: CASSLVGGGSPLHF

j_call: TRBJ1-5
clone_size: many
v_call: TRBV19
d_call: TRBD1
cdr3_nt: TGTGCCAGTAGCCGGGACAGGGGGGGTGGCAATCAGCCCCAGCATTTT
cdr3_aa: CASSRDRGGGNQPQHF

j_call: TRBJ2-3
clone_size: many
v_call: TRBV7-9
d_call: -
cdr3_nt: TGTGCCAGCAGGCATTTCACAGATACGCAGTATTTT
cdr3_aa: CASRHFTDTQYF

j_call: TRBJ1-4
clone_size: few
v_call: TRBV18
d_call: TRBD1
cdr3_nt: TGTGCCAGCTCACTTACGGGACAGGGGGATGAAAAACTGTTTTTT
cdr3_aa: CASSLTGQGDEKLFF

j_call: TRBJ2-3
clone_size: many
v_call: TRBV24-1
d_call: TRBD2
cdr3_nt: TGTGCCACCAGTGATTTCAGGGGGACTAGCGGGGTTAGCACAGATACGCAGTATTTT
cdr3_aa: CATSDFRGTSGVSTDTQYF

j_call: TRBJ2-3
clone_size: many
v_call: TRBV12-3/TRBV12-4
d_call: TRBD1
cdr3_nt: TGTGCCAGCAGATACCCGACAGGGGGCGCGACAGATACGCAGTATTTT
cdr3_aa: CASRYPTGGATDTQYF

j_call: TRBJ2-3
clone_size: few
v_call: TRBV2
d_call: -
cdr3_nt: TGTGCCAGCAGTGACGGGGTTAGCACAGATACGCAGTATTTT
cdr3_aa: CASSDGVSTDTQYF

j_call: TRBJ1-5
clone_size: few
v_call: TRBV20-1
d_call: -
cdr3_nt: TGCAGTGCTATATCACTTTTGGATAGCAATCAGCCCCAGCATTTT
cdr3_aa: CSAISLLDSNQPQHF

j_call: TRBJ2-2
clone_size: few
v_call: TRBV7-2
d_call: TRBD1
cdr3_nt: TGTGCCAGCCCCCGACAGGGAACGAACACCGGGGAGCTGTTTTTT
cdr3_aa: CASPRQGTNTGELFF

j_call: TRBJ2-2
clone_size: -
v_call: TRBV19
d_call: -
cdr3_nt: TGTGCCAGTAGTCCGACTAGTGGGATCGGGGAGCTGTTTTTT
cdr3_aa: CASSPTSGIGELFF

j_call: TRBJ2-1
clone_size: many
v_call: TRBV3-1
d_call: TRBD2
cdr3_nt: TGTGCCAGCAGCCCAGTGGCTAGCGGGCTTCTCCTAGACAATGAGCAGTTCTTC
cdr3_aa: CASSPVASGLLLDNEQFF

j_call: TRBJ2-3
clone_size: -
v_call: TRBV6-1
d_call: -
cdr3_nt: TGTGCCAGCAGCCCACTGGGAGGTACGCAGTATTTT
cdr3_aa: CASSPLGGTQYF

j_call: TRBJ2-7
clone_size: many
v_call: TRBV6-6
d_call: TRBD1
cdr3_nt: TGTGCCAGCAGTTACTCGGGACAGGGGGTTGGCGAGCAGTACTTC
cdr3_aa: CASSYSGQGVGEQYF

j_call: TRBJ1-6
clone_size: many
v_call: TRBV27
d_call: TRBD1
cdr3_nt: TGTGCCAGCAAGACGGGACAGTTAATCTATAATTCACCCCTCCACTTT
cdr3_aa: CASKTGQLIYNSPLHF

j_call: TRBJ2-1
clone_size: many
v_call: TRBV11-3
d_call: -
cdr3_nt: TGTGCCAGCAGCTCGGACGGCTACAATGAGCAGTTCTTC
cdr3_aa: CASSSDGYNEQFF

j_call: TRBJ2-5
clone_size: many
v_call: TRBV19
d_call: TRBD1
cdr3_nt: TGTGCCAGTTCAGGGACAGGGAATCCTTCCAGAGGGGAGACCCAGTACTTC
cdr3_aa: CASSGTGNPSRGETQYF

j_call: TRBJ2-7
clone_size: -
v_call: TRBV6-2/TRBV6-3
d_call: -
cdr3_nt: TGTGCCAGCAGTTGCTCGCCCAATCTTTCCTACGAGCAGTACTTC
cdr3_aa: CASSCSPNLSYEQYF

j_call: TRBJ1-5
clone_size: many
v_call: TRBV6-1
d_call: -
cdr3_nt: TGTGCCAGCAGCCGGGCGAGGGGACAGCCCCAGCATTTT
cdr3_aa: CASSRARGQPQHF